The following is a TCR beta chain sequence with its context. The antigen is not known. The data belong to a study of spatial heterogeneity in lung cancer. Study-wide context: More than 8.5 raw reads, on average, carried each unique TCR and UMI combination.

Overall study results and limits: Tumor TCRs that were ubiquitous and expanded showed up in blood more at resection than follow-up.

TCRdb re-called the 5' RACE reads with MiXCR, one entry per CDR3 protein. The sample lists tens of thousands of distinct CDR3 sequences, around 7.8% seen once, with roughly 7.1% in the top ten. This CDR3 is 16 amino acids long. V was pared by 10 bases and J by 0 bases, with 21 bases between. Germline V gene sequence: CDR1 SGHVS, CDR2 FNYEAQ. Time point described: sample taken at primary tumor resection. No cell sorting; template was whole RNA from tumor, lung tissue or PBMC. This specimen consisted of PBMCs, obtained at surgery. This chain links TRBV7-6 with TRBJ2-5; a possible D gene is TRBD2 (5 bases). The receptor comes from a male donor with early-stage non-small cell lung cancer. The DNA of the CDR3 is TGTGCCACCTCGGCCGACTACCCCACCCACCAAGAGACCCAGTACTTC. It specifies CATSADYPTHQETQYF.